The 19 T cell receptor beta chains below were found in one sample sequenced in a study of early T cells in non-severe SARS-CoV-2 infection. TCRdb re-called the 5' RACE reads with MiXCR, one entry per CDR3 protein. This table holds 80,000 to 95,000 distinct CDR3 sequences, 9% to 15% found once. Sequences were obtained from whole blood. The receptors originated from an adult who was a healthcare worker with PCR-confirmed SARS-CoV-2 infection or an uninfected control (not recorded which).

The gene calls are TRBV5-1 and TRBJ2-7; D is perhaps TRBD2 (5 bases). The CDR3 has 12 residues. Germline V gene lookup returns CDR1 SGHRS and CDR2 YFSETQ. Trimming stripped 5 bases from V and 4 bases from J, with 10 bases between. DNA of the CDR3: TGCGCCAGCAGGAGTGGGGAGTACGAGCAGTACTTC. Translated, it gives CASRSGEYEQYF. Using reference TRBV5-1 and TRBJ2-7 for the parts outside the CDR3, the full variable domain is KAGVTQTPRYLIKTRGQQVTLSCSPISGHRSVSWYQQTPGQGLQFLFEYFSETQRNKGNFPGRFSGRQFSNSRSEMNVSTLELGDSALYLCASRSGEYEQYFGPGTRLTVT.

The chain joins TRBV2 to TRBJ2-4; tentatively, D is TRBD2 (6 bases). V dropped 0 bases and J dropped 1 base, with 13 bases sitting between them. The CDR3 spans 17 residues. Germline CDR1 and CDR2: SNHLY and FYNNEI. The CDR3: CASSEADAGKAKNIQYF. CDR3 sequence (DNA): TGTGCCAGCAGTGAAGCGGATGCGGGAAAGGCCAAAAACATTCAGTACTTC.

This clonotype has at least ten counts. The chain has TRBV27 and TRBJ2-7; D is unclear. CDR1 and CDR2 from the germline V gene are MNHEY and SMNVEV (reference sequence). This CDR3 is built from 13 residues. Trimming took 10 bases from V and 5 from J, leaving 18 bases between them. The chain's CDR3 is CATLDDFHHEQYF. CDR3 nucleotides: TGTGCCACCTTGGACGATTTTCACCACGAGCAGTACTTC.

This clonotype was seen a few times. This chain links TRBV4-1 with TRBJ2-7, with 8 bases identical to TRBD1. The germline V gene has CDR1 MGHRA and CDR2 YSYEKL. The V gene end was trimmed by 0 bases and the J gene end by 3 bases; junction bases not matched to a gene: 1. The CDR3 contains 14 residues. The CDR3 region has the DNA TGCGCCAGCAGCCAAGATACAGGGGGCTACGAGCAGTACTTC. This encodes CASSQDTGGYEQYF.

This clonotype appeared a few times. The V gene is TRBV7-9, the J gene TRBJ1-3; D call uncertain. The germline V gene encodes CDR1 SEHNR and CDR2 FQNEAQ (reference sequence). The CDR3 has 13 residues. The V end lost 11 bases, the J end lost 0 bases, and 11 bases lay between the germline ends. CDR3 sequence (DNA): TGTGCCGCCGGGATATACTCTGGAAACACCATATATTTT. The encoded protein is CAAGIYSGNTIYF. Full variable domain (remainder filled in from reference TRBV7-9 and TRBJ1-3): DTGVSQNPRHKITKRGQNVTFRCDPISEHNRLYWYRQTLGQGPEFLTYFQNEAQLEKSRLLSDRFSAERPKGSFSTLEIQRTEQGDSAMYLCAAGIYSGNTIYFGEGSWLTVV.

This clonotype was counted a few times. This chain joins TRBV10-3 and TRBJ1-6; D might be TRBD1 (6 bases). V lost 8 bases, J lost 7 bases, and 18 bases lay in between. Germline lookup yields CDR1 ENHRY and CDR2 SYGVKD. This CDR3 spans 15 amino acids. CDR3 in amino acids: CAISPSGTLNSPLHF. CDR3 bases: TGTGCCATCTCTCCGTCCGGGACACTCAATTCACCCCTCCACTTT.

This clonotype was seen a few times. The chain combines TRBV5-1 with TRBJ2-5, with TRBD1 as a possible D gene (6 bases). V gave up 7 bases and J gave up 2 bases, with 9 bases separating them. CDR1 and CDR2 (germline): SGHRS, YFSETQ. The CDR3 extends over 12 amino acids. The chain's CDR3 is CASRTEQETQYF. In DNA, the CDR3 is TGCGCCAGCCGGACAGAGCAAGAGACCCAGTACTTC.

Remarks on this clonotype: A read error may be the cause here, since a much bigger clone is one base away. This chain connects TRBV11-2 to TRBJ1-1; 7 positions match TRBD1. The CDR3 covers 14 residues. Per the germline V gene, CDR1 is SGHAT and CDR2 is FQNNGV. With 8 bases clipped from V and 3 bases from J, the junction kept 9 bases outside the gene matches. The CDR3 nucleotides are TGTGCCAGCGGCCCGAGGACAGGACACACTGAAGCTTTCTTT. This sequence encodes CASGPRTGHTEAFF.

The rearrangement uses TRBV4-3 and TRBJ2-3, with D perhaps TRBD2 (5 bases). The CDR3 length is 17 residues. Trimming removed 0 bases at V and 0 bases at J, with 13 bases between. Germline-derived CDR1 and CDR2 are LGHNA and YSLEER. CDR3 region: CASSQDARPGSTDTQYF. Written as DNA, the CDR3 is TGCGCCAGCAGCCAAGATGCCCGCCCGGGAAGCACAGATACGCAGTATTTT.

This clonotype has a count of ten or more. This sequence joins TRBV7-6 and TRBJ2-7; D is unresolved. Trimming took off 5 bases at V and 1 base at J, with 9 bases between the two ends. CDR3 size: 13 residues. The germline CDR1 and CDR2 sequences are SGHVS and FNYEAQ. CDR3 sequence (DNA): TGTGCCAGCAGCGCACCACTGTCCTACGAGCAGTACTTC. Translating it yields CASSAPLSYEQYF.

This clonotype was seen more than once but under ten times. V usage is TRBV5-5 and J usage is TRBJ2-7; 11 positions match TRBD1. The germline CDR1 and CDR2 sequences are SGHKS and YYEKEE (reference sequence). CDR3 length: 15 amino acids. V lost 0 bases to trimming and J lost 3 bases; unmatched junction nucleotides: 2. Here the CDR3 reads CASSLEGTGGYEQYF. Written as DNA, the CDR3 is TGTGCCAGCAGCTTGGAAGGGACAGGGGGCTACGAGCAGTACTTC.

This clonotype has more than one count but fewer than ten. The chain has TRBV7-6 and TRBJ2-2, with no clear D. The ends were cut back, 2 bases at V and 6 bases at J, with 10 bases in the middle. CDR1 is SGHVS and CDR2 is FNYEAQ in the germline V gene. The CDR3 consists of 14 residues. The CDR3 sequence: CASSLKRPPGELFF. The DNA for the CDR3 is TGTGCCAGCAGCTTAAAAAGGCCACCCGGGGAGCTGTTTTTT.

Here the CDR3 reads CASSPIKREGAKNIQYF. CDR3 bases: TGTGCCAGCTCACCAATAAAGCGGGAAGGGGCCAAAAACATTCAGTACTTC. This chain uses TRBV18 with TRBJ2-4, with 7 bases lining up with TRBD2. The CDR3 runs 17 residues. Unmatched junction bases numbered 8, after V lost 2 bases and J lost 1 base. Germline V gene data show CDR1 as KGHSH and CDR2 as LQKENI. Drawing the rest from reference TRBV18 and TRBJ2-4, the complete variable domain is NAGVMQNPRHLVRRRGQEARLRCSPMKGHSHVYWYRQLPEEGLKFMVYLQKENIIDESGMPKERFSAEFPKEGPSILRIQQVVRGDSAAYFCASSPIKREGAKNIQYFGAGTRLSVL.

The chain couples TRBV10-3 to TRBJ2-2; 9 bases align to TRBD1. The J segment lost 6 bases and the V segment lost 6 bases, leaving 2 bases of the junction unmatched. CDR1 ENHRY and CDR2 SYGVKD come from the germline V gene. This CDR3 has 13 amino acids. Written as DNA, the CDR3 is TGTGCCATCAGCTGGACAGGGGCCGGGGAGCTGTTTTTT. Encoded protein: CAISWTGAGELFF.

CDR3 sequence reads: CASSQPGRDNQPQHF. The CDR3 DNA follows: TGTGCCAGCAGTCAACCCGGGAGGGACAATCAGCCCCAGCATTTT. The gene calls are TRBV2 and TRBJ1-5; no firm D call. The germline V gene has CDR1 SNHLY and CDR2 FYNNEI. V was clipped by 5 bases and J by 3 bases, with 14 bases between them. The CDR3 covers 15 residues.

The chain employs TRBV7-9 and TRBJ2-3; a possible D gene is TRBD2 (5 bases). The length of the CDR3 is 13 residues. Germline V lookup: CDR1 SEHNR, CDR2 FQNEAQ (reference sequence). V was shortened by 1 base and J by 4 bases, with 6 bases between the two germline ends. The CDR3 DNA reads TGTGCCAGCAGCTTAGTCGGGGCAGATACGCAGTATTTT. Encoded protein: CASSLVGADTQYF.

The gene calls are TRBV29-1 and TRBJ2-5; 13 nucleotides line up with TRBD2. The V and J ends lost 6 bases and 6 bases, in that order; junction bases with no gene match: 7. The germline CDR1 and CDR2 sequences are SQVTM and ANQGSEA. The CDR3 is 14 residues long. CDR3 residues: CSVLLAGGPKTQYF. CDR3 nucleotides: TGCAGCGTCTTACTAGCGGGAGGGCCCAAGACCCAGTACTTC.

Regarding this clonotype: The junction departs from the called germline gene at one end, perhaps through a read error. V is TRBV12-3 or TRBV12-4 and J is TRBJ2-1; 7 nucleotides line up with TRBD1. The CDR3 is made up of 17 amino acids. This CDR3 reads CASSFRYWAPGGNEQLF. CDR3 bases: TGTGCCAGCAGTTTTCGATATTGGGCCCCAGGGGGAAATGAGCAGCTCTTC.

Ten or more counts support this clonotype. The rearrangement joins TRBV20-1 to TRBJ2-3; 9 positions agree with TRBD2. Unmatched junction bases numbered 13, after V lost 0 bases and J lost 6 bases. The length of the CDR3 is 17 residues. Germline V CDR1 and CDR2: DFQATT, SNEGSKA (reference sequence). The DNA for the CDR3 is TGCAGTGCTAGAGATTCCTTCTTGGCGGGAGGGGTTGATACGCAGTATTTT. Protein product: CSARDSFLAGGVDTQYF.